One sample yielded the 27 T cell receptor beta chains listed below, sequenced in a study of naive and memory T cell subsets. The SP2 primer and nested alpha and beta constant region primers amplified ligated cDNA in four rounds. TCRdb reanalysed the 5' RACE reads using MiXCR and keeps one entry per CDR3 protein. The table includes about 62,000 distinct CDR3 sequences, 8% detected once. A UMI-containing oligonucleotide was joined by 3' ligation to the TCR cDNA template. These receptors originate from a female donor in good health.

V usage is TRBV30 and J usage is TRBJ1-1, with D unresolved. The V gene lost 2 bases and the J gene lost 1 base, with 11 bases spanning the gap. Germline CDR1 reads GTSNPN; CDR2 reads SVGIG (reference sequence). CDR3 length equals 14 residues. The CDR3 coding sequence is TGTGCCTGGAGTCATAGGCAGAGGAACACTGAAGCTTTCTTT. It yields the protein CAWSHRQRNTEAFF.

The rearrangement links TRBV7-3 to TRBJ2-3; TRBD2 agrees at 8 bases. Per the germline V gene, CDR1 is SGHTA and CDR2 is FQGTGA. This CDR3 is built from 15 residues. Germline trimming cut 3 bases from V and 2 bases from J; bases unmatched to any gene: 4. DNA of the CDR3: TGTGCCAGCAGCTTGGGTAGCGGGGCCACAGATACGCAGTATTTT. Translating gives CASSLGSGATDTQYF.

V is TRBV28 and J is TRBJ2-3; no clear D gene. The CDR3 covers 14 residues. The V end was cut by 2 bases, the J end by 1 base, with 7 bases between. Germline-derived CDR1 and CDR2 are MDHEN and SYDVKM. The CDR3 DNA follows: TGTGCCAGCAGTTTAGATTCTGGCACAGATACGCAGTATTTT. This sequence encodes CASSLDSGTDTQYF.

This clonotype appeared a few times. The chain couples TRBV6-1 to TRBJ2-3, with D possibly called TRBD1 or TRBD2 (5 bases each). The V and J ends lost 6 bases and 5 bases respectively, with 21 bases between them. CDR3 length: 16 amino acids. CDR1 and CDR2 from the germline V gene are MNHNS and SASEGT. The chain's CDR3 is CASSEGPGPVGDTQYF. As DNA, the CDR3 is TGTGCCAGCAGCGAGGGACCGGGGCCCGTTGGAGATACGCAGTATTTT.

This chain uses TRBV12-3 or TRBV12-4 with TRBJ1-2, with 7 bases fitting TRBD1. The V gene end was trimmed by 3 bases and the J gene end by 5 bases; junction bases not matched to a gene: 3. The CDR3 consists of 13 residues. CDR3 protein: CASSLDRSYGYTF. In DNA form, the CDR3 reads TGTGCCAGCAGTTTGGACAGGAGTTATGGCTACACCTTC.

The chain is built from TRBV6-5 and TRBJ2-3, with D perhaps TRBD1 or TRBD2 (5 bases each). Germline V gives CDR1 MNHEY, CDR2 SVGAGI. V lost 6 bases, J lost 5 bases, and 15 bases lay in between. CDR3 size: 14 residues. The CDR3 sequence: CASRREGLGDTQYF. The DNA for the CDR3 is TGTGCCAGCAGACGCGAGGGGTTAGGAGATACGCAGTATTTT.

The chain combines TRBV19 with TRBJ1-1; D call uncertain. CDR3 size: 16 residues. The V gene lost 4 bases and the J gene lost 1 base, with 16 bases spanning the gap. From germline, CDR1 is LNHDA and CDR2 SQIVND (reference sequence). CDR3 DNA: TGTGCCAGTAGTACCCACGCTCAGATCAGGAACACTGAAGCTTTCTTT. This encodes CASSTHAQIRNTEAFF. Drawing the rest from reference TRBV19 and TRBJ1-1, the complete variable domain is DGGITQSPKYLFRKEGQNVTLSCEQNLNHDAMYWYRQDPGQGLRLIYYSQIVNDFQKGDIAEGYSVSREKKESFPLTVTSAQKNPTAFYLCASSTHAQIRNTEAFFGQGTRLTVV.

The chain combines TRBV6-5 with TRBJ1-5, with 9 positions matching TRBD1. Trimming removed 5 bases from V and 3 bases from J; junction bases left unmatched: 5. The CDR3 contains 15 residues. Germline CDR1 reads MNHEY; CDR2 reads SVGAGI. The CDR3 spells CASSPDRGDNQPQHF. For the CDR3, the DNA is TGTGCCAGCAGTCCAGACAGGGGGGACAATCAGCCCCAGCATTTT.

This clonotype has a count of ten or more. The genes are TRBV24-1 and TRBJ2-2; TRBD1 matches 7 bases. The CDR3 spans 15 residues. The junction had 3 bases not matched to a gene; V was cut back by 6 bases and J by 0 bases. CDR1 and CDR2 (germline): KGHDR, SFDVKD. This CDR3 reads CATSSGTANTGELFF. In DNA, the CDR3 is TGTGCCACCAGTTCCGGGACAGCGAACACCGGGGAGCTGTTTTTT.

The table lists this clonotype with a few counts. The chain employs TRBV3-1 and TRBJ2-2; 12 bases match TRBD2. Trimming at V came to 4 bases and at J to 2 bases, leaving 2 bases not matched to a gene. The CDR3 spans 16 residues. The V gene's germline CDR1 is LGHDT and CDR2 YNNKEL (reference sequence). The CDR3 sequence: CASSPTSGSNTGELFF. The CDR3 region has the DNA TGTGCCAGCAGCCCGACTAGCGGGAGTAACACCGGGGAGCTGTTTTTT. Full variable domain (remainder filled in from reference TRBV3-1 and TRBJ2-2): DTAVSQTPKYLVTQMGNDKSIKCEQNLGHDTMYWYKQDSKKFLKIMFSYNNKELIINETVPNRFSPKSPDKAHLNLHINSLELGDSAVYFCASSPTSGSNTGELFFGEGSRLTVL.

This clonotype was detected a few times. The rearrangement joins TRBV12-3 or TRBV12-4 to TRBJ1-5; D is uncertain. CDR3 length: 14 residues. Trimming removed 6 bases at V and 1 base at J, with 10 bases between. CDR3 region: CASSLGGSNQPQHF. Written as DNA, the CDR3 is TGTGCCAGCAGCTTGGGTGGGAGCAATCAGCCCCAGCATTTT.

The chain carries TRBV12-3 or TRBV12-4 and TRBJ2-6; no clear D. Trimming stripped 9 bases from V and 2 bases from J, with 23 bases between. The CDR3 has 18 amino acids. The CDR3 region has the DNA TGTGCCAGTCGTGGCGAAGGCAGTTCTCGTCCTGGGGCCAACGTCCTGACTTTC. Its protein product is CASRGEGSSRPGANVLTF.

This clonotype was found a few times. The chain uses TRBV18 and TRBJ1-1; a weak D match, TRBD1 (5 bases). The CDR3 length is 14 residues. Germline assignment: CDR1 KGHSH and CDR2 LQKENI. Trimming removed 6 bases from V and 1 base from J, with 12 bases in between. This chain's CDR3 is CASSGTETNTEAFF. Written as DNA, the CDR3 is TGTGCCAGCTCGGGGACGGAAACGAACACTGAAGCTTTCTTT.

This clonotype was seen a few times. The rearrangement uses TRBV14 and TRBJ2-5; D uncertain. Between the trimmed V and J ends, which lost 0 bases and 1 base, there was a span of 12 bases. The CDR3 has 16 residues. Germline lookup yields CDR1 SGHDN and CDR2 FVKESK. CDR3 loop: CASSQDTAISQETQYF. The CDR3 DNA sequence: TGTGCCAGCAGCCAAGATACGGCGATTTCCCAAGAGACCCAGTACTTC.

This clonotype was seen a few times. V usage is TRBV5-1 and J usage is TRBJ2-5, with TRBD2 as a possible D gene (6 bases). CDR3 length: 14 residues. Germline V CDR1 and CDR2: SGHRS, YFSETQ. Trimming took 3 bases from V and 5 from J, leaving 14 bases between them. CDR3 protein: CASSYSSARETQYF. CDR3 coding DNA: TGCGCCAGCAGCTATTCTAGCGCGAGGGAGACCCAGTACTTC. The full variable domain, in which reference TRBV5-1 and TRBJ2-5 provide the parts outside the CDR3, is KAGVTQTPRYLIKTRGQQVTLSCSPISGHRSVSWYQQTPGQGLQFLFEYFSETQRNKGNFPGRFSGRQFSNSRSEMNVSTLELGDSALYLCASSYSSARETQYFGPGTRLLVL.

J is TRBJ1-5 and V is TRBV15; 7 bases map to TRBD1. The V segment lost 3 bases and the J segment 3 bases; nucleotides outside the gene matches: 11. The CDR3 length is 17 residues. Germline values: CDR1 LNHNV, CDR2 YYDKDF (reference sequence). Here the CDR3 DNA reads TGTGCCACCAGCAGGGGGACCGGGACAGCCCACAATCAGCCCCAGCATTTT. Protein product: CATSRGTGTAHNQPQHF.

This clonotype occurred a few times. Here the CDR3 reads CASSLGLQEGDRVETQYF. As DNA, the CDR3 is TGTGCCAGCAGTTTAGGACTTCAGGAGGGGGACAGGGTTGAGACCCAGTACTTC. The chain is built from TRBV12-3 or TRBV12-4 and TRBJ2-5, with TRBD1 identical over 9 bases. V was pared by 1 base and J by 5 bases, with 14 bases of the junction left unmatched. This CDR3 spans 18 amino acids.

This clonotype has just a few counts. V usage is TRBV5-5 and J usage is TRBJ2-7, with no clear D. From germline, CDR1 is SGHKS and CDR2 YYEKEE (reference sequence). Trimming left V 4 bases short and J 3 bases short, with 17 bases between. CDR3 length equals 15 residues. The CDR3 is CASSILWANNYEQYF. For the CDR3, the DNA is TGTGCCAGCAGCATACTCTGGGCTAACAACTACGAGCAGTACTTC.

This clonotype was seen a handful of times. The V call is TRBV5-1, the J call TRBJ2-5; 10 bases align to TRBD1. The CDR3 has 14 residues. Germline V CDR1 and CDR2: SGHRS, YFSETQ. J was trimmed by 3 bases and V by 5 bases; bases with no gene match: 4. DNA of the CDR3: TGCGCCAGCAGTACGGGACAGGGGAAAGAGACCCAGTACTTC. Its translation is CASSTGQGKETQYF.

This clonotype was counted ten times or more. This chain links TRBV20-1 with TRBJ1-2; 7 bases align to TRBD1. Germline lookup yields CDR1 DFQATT and CDR2 SNEGSKA (reference sequence). The CDR3 covers 13 residues. V shed 4 bases, J shed 4 bases, and the junction held 6 bases outside the gene matches. CDR3 sequence reads: CSATGTEGYGYTF. As DNA, the CDR3 is TGCAGTGCTACCGGGACAGAAGGCTATGGCTACACCTTC.

This chain's CDR3 is CASSQAGIRYNEQFF. The CDR3 nucleotides read TGTGCCAGCAGCCAAGCGGGAATCCGCTACAATGAGCAGTTCTTC. This sequence joins TRBV14 and TRBJ2-1, with a weak D call TRBD2 (5 bases). Germline V gives CDR1 SGHDN, CDR2 FVKESK. The CDR3 runs to 15 residues. Trimming pared 1 base from V and 3 bases from J, leaving 10 bases between.

This clonotype was found many times. J is TRBJ1-1 and V is TRBV20-1; 7 nucleotides line up with TRBD1. After removal of 5 bases from V and 4 bases from J, the junction contained 7 bases not matched to a gene. This CDR3 contains 13 residues. Germline values: CDR1 DFQATT, CDR2 SNEGSKA (reference sequence). The CDR3 reads CSAQDRVPTEAFF. The DNA of the CDR3 is TGCAGTGCTCAAGACAGGGTACCCACTGAAGCTTTCTTT.

J is TRBJ2-6 and V is TRBV20-1; 7 nucleotides match TRBD2. The CDR3 sequence is 18 residues long. The junction had 10 bases not matched to a gene; V was cut back by 1 base and J by 1 base. Germline CDR1 DFQATT, CDR2 SNEGSKA (reference sequence). CDR3: CSARVRAGEGSGANVLTF. CDR3 nucleotides: TGCAGTGCTAGAGTTCGGGCGGGAGAGGGATCTGGGGCCAACGTCCTGACTTTC.

This clonotype was found many times. The rearrangement links TRBV2 to TRBJ2-7; D gene ambiguous. The V gene's germline CDR1 is SNHLY and CDR2 FYNNEI. There are 16 residues in the CDR3. V lost 4 bases and J 0 bases, leaving 16 bases between the germline ends. The CDR3 nucleotides are TGTGCCAGCAGTGTCGATCAGCTCAGGAGCTCCTACGAGCAGTACTTC. The encoded protein is CASSVDQLRSSYEQYF.

This clonotype appeared many times. V and J are TRBV20-1 and TRBJ2-1; 10 bases agree with TRBD2. Germline lookup yields CDR1 DFQATT and CDR2 SNEGSKA (reference sequence). The CDR3 runs to 15 residues. Trimming took 0 bases from V and 3 from J; bases not matched to a gene: 2. In DNA, the CDR3 is TGCAGTGCTAGAGACACTAGCGGGAACTACAATGAGCAGTTCTTC. Its protein is CSARDTSGNYNEQFF.

This chain uses TRBV7-9 with TRBJ2-3; D gene ambiguous. CDR1 and CDR2 (germline): SEHNR, FQNEAQ (reference sequence). The CDR3 length is 13 residues. Trimming shortened V by 4 bases and J by 0 bases, and 5 bases separated the two germline ends. As DNA, the CDR3 is TGTGCCAGCAGCTCCCCGAGCACAGATACGCAGTATTTT. It yields the protein CASSSPSTDTQYF.

This chain links TRBV2 with TRBJ2-7; perhaps TRBD1 as D (6 bases). The V and J ends lost 6 bases and 1 base respectively, with 16 bases between them. Germline V gene lookup returns CDR1 SNHLY and CDR2 FYNNEI. This CDR3 is 15 amino acids long. The CDR3 nucleotides read TGTGCCAGCAGGGGTACCGGGACATATTCCTACGAGCAGTACTTC. Translating it yields CASRGTGTYSYEQYF.